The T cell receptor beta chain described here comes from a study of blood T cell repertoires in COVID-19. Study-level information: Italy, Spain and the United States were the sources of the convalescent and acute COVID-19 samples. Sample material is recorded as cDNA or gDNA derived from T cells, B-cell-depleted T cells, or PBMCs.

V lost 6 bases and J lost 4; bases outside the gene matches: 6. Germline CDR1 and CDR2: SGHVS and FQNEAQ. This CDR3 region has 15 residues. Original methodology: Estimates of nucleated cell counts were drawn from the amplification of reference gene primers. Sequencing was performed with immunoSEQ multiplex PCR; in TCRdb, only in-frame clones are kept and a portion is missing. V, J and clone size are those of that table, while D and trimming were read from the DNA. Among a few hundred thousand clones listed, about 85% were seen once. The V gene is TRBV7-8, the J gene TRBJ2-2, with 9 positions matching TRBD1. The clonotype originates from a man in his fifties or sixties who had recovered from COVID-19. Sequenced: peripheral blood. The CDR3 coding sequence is TGTGCCAGCAGATCCGGGACAGGGCGCACCGGGGAGCTGTTTTTT. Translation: CASRSGTGRTGELFF.